The 2 T cell receptor beta chains presented below share a single source sample, sequenced in a study of identifying expanded T cells in peripheral blood. Generated by immunoSEQ multiplex PCR, the TCRdb table keeps only in-frame clones and is missing some. This sample yields about 100,000 clones, of which around 85% are seen a single time; roughly 5.9% belongs to the top ten. Material: blood. These receptor sequences come from a person aged 18 to 75 in good health.

This clone occurred a few times. Here the CDR3 reads CASSPGTLSYEQYF. For the CDR3, the DNA is TGTGCCAGCAGCCCCGGGACGCTTTCCTACGAGCAGTACTTC. V is TRBV11-2 and J is TRBJ2-7; D may match TRBD1 or TRBD2 (5 bases each). The CDR3 covers 14 residues. V was cut by 5 bases and J by 1 base, with 12 bases left in between. CDR1 and CDR2 from the germline V gene are SGHAT and FQNNGV. The variable domain in full, with the rest retrieved from reference TRBV11-2 and TRBJ2-7, is EAGVAQSPRYKIIEKRQSVAFWCNPISGHATLYWYQQILGQGPKLLIQFQNNGVVDDSQLPKDRFSAERLKGVDSTLKIQPAKLEDSAVYLCASSPGTLSYEQYFGPGTRLTVT.

V gene TRBV30 combines with J gene TRBJ2-2; 10 positions agree with TRBD1. The J segment lost 4 bases and the V segment lost 1 base, leaving 6 bases of the junction unmatched. The CDR3 has 16 amino acids. Germline V gene sequence: CDR1 GTSNPN, CDR2 SVGIG (reference sequence). CDR3 region: CAWSEPGTGVTGELFF. In DNA form, the CDR3 reads TGTGCCTGGAGTGAACCCGGGACAGGGGTCACCGGGGAGCTGTTTTTT.